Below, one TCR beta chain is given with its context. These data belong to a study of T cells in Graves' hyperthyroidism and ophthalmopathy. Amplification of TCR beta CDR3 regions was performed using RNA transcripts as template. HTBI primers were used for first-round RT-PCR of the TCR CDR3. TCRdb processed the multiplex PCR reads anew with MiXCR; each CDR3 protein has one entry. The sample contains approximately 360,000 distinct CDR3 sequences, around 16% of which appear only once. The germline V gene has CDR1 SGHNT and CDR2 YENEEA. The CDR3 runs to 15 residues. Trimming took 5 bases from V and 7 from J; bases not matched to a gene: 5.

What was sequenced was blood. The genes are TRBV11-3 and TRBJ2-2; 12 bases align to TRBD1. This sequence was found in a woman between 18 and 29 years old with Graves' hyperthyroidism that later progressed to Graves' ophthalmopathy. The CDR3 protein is CASSTGQGAVGELFF. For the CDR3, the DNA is TGTGCCAGCAGCACGGGACAGGGGGCTGTCGGGGAGCTGTTTTTT.